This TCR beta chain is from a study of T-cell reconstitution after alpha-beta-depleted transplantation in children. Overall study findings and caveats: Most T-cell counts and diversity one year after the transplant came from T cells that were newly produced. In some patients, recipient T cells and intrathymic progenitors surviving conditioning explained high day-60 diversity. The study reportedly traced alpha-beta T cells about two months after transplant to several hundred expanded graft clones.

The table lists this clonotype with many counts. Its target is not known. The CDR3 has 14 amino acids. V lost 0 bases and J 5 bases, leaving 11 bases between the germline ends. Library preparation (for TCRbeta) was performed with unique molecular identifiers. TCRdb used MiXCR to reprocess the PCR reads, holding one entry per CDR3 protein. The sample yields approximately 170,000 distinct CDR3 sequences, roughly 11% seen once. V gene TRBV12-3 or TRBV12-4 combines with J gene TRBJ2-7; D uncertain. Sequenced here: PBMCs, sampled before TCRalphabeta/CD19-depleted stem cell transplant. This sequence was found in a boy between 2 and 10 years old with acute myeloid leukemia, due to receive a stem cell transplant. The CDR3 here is CASSLAPPVHEQYF. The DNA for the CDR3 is TGTGCCAGCAGTTTAGCGCCCCCAGTCCACGAGCAGTACTTC.